This paragraph covers one T cell receptor beta chain sequence. This specimen comes from a study of control samples from healthy donors and cancer patients. The CDR3 length is 14 residues. Per the germline V gene, CDR1 is MNHEY and CDR2 is SVGAGI. Trimming removed 7 bases from V and 2 bases from J; junction bases left unmatched: 8. This table comes from immunoSEQ multiplex PCR, and its TCRdb copy is limited to in-frame clones, with some not included. The data hold 75,000 to 95,000 clones, with roughly 80% observed a single time. The clonotype comes from a man aged 70 or older with lung cancer. Input material: PBMCs. This chain joins TRBV6-5 and TRBJ2-7; 7 nucleotides agree with TRBD1. The CDR3 coding sequence is TGTGCCAGCAAATTGGGGACAGCGACCTACGAGCAGTACTTC. Translating gives CASKLGTATYEQYF.